These 29 T cell receptor beta chains came from one sample sequenced in a study of tumor-infiltrating lymphocytes in primary liver carcinoma (dated by TCRdb to about 2017). TRIzol reagent was used to extract blood RNA from unsorted whole blood, while the DNeasy Blood & Tissue kit provided the germline DNA. The instrument was an Illumina HiSeq 2500. A constant-region primer and ProtoScript II reverse transcriptase were used to reverse-transcribe TCRbeta-specific cDNA from approximately 450 ng total RNA. TCRbeta libraries were built with three nested multiplex PCR rounds, a slightly modified ARM-PCR procedure. Multiplex TRBV1-TRBV30 forward primers and a Cbeta reverse primer were used in the first two PCR rounds, each of which was run for roughly 10 cycles. In TCRdb, the public reads were trimmed at Q25 with fastp and aligned with MiXCR, with productive beta chains retained. Every entry covers one CDR3 protein and lists the most common genes and DNA from its rows. Within this sample are about 310,000 distinct CDR3 sequences, with about three fifths of them counted one time only. The ten largest clones capture more than 15% of the sample.

The sample taken for sequencing was peripheral blood. The receptors shown here come from a woman in her 30s with primary liver carcinoma and hepatitis B virus infection.

About this clonotype: A much larger clonotype is one base distant, so this may be a read error. J is TRBJ2-2 and V is TRBV29-1; no reliable D call. CDR1 is SQVTM and CDR2 is ANQGSEA in the germline V gene. CDR3 size: 11 residues. Deletions cut 4 bases from V and 6 bases from J, with 6 bases between. The CDR3 region has the DNA TGCAGCGTTGGGAGCCCCGGGGAGCTGTTTTTT. Residues: CSVGSPGELFF.

As to this clonotype: The germline gene is not matched at one end of the junction; a read error may be the cause. This sequence joins TRBV12-3 or TRBV12-4 and TRBJ2-5, with 12 bases that match TRBD2. The CDR3 is made up of 16 amino acids. The CDR3 here is CASSAKTSGRREIQYF. For the CDR3, the DNA is TGTGCCAGCAGCGCCAAGACTAGCGGGAGACGAGAGATCCAGTACTTC.

This chain uses TRBV14 with TRBJ2-1, with 7 bases matching TRBD2. Germline V lookup: CDR1 SGHDN, CDR2 FVKESK. This CDR3 spans 17 amino acids. Trimming took 0 bases from V and 0 from J; bases not matched to a gene: 5. CDR3 in amino acids: CASSQEVGGSSYNEQFF. In DNA form, the CDR3 reads TGTGCCAGCAGCCAAGAGGTGGGCGGGAGCTCCTACAATGAGCAGTTCTTC.

The gene calls are TRBV6-5 and TRBJ1-1, with TRBD1 as a possible D gene (6 bases). V was clipped by 2 bases and J by 0 bases, with 10 bases between them. CDR1 is MNHEY, CDR2 SVGAGI, per germline. The CDR3 runs 15 residues. The CDR3 DNA sequence: TGTGCCAGCAGTTACAACGGGACAATGAACACTGAAGCTTTCTTT. Translation: CASSYNGTMNTEAFF.

The rearrangement uses TRBV12-3 or TRBV12-4 and TRBJ1-1, with D possibly matching TRBD1 (5 bases). This CDR3 contains 15 residues. Trimming took 6 bases from V and 1 from J, leaving 15 bases between them. The CDR3, as DNA: TGTGCCAGCAGAGGGCTGCAGGGTAAGAACACTGAAGCTTTCTTT. It specifies CASRGLQGKNTEAFF.

As to this clonotype: One end of the junction fails to match germline, which may point to a read error. The V and J genes are TRBV6-5 and TRBJ2-3, with 8 bases aligning to TRBD1. CDR3 size: 14 residues. Per germline, CDR1 MNHEY and CDR2 SVGAGI. The CDR3 bases are TGTGCCAACAGTCTCTACAGGGGGACAGATACGCAGTATTTT. This gives the protein CANSLYRGTDTQYF.

The chain couples TRBV28 to TRBJ2-1; D unclear. Germline assignment: CDR1 MDHEN and CDR2 SYDVKM. The length of the CDR3 is 17 residues. V was clipped by 2 bases and J by 5 bases, with 19 bases between them. The CDR3 reads CASSLRHLGPVHNEQFF. The CDR3 nucleotides read TGTGCCAGCAGTTTACGCCACCTAGGTCCCGTCCACAATGAGCAGTTCTTC.

The chain couples TRBV28 to TRBJ1-4, with no clear D. The CDR3 has 15 residues. Germline CDR1 is MDHEN and CDR2 is SYDVKM. Trimming took off 6 bases at V and 3 bases at J, with 14 bases between the two ends. The CDR3 here is CASSSAESSNEKLFF. CDR3 sequence (DNA): TGTGCCAGCAGCTCCGCTGAGTCCTCTAATGAAAAACTGTTTTTT.

This clonotype was detected ten times or more. The V gene is TRBV6-5, the J gene TRBJ1-6, with unresolved D. The CDR3 runs to 10 residues. Trimming took 11 bases from V and 9 from J, leaving 8 bases between them. CDR1 is MNHEY, CDR2 SVGAGI, per germline. DNA for the CDR3: TGTGCCGCCTTCCCTTCACCCCTCCACTTT. Its translation is CAAFPSPLHF.

On this clonotype itself: Relative to the germline gene, one junction end is altered; a read error may explain this. The chain is built from TRBV11-2 and TRBJ2-2; 8 bases fit TRBD2. Germline V CDR1 and CDR2: SGHAT, FQNNGV. The CDR3 sequence is 15 residues long. CDR3 sequence (DNA): TGTGTCAGCACCAAGGACGGGAGGGCCCTCGGGGGGCTGTTTTTT. Encoded protein: CVSTKDGRALGGLFF.

Ten or more counts support this clonotype. The J gene is TRBJ2-6, the V gene TRBV4-1; D is perhaps TRBD2 (5 bases). The CDR3 is 16 amino acids. Germline V CDR1 and CDR2: MGHRA, YSYEKL. The germline V and J ends were trimmed by 1 base and 2 bases, with 9 bases remaining between them. CDR3 amino acids: CASSQAQRAGANVLTF. The CDR3 bases are TGCGCCAGCAGCCAAGCTCAGAGGGCTGGGGCCAACGTCCTGACTTTC.

Comment on this clonotype: A read error may explain this, as a much larger clone is one base away. This chain joins TRBV4-2 and TRBJ2-1; D is undetermined. Germline V gene data show CDR1 as LGHNA and CDR2 as YNFKEQ. The CDR3 is made up of 15 amino acids. CDR3 amino acids: CASSHRPNSYNEQFF. The CDR3 DNA reads TGCGCCAGCAGCCATCGACCCAACTCCTACAATGAGCAGTTCTTC.

The chain is built from TRBV30 and TRBJ2-1; no firm D call. The CDR3 has 11 residues. CDR1 GTSNPN and CDR2 SVGIG come from the germline V gene (reference sequence). The V gene lost 2 bases and the J gene lost 12 bases, with 11 bases spanning the gap. CDR3 protein: CAWSRGVRQFF. CDR3 nucleotide sequence: TGTGCCTGGAGTCGTGGGGTGAGGCAGTTCTTC.

In this sample, this clonotype turned up many times. The chain has TRBV6-5 and TRBJ2-1; D might be TRBD1 (6 bases). Trimming pared 0 bases from V and 8 bases from J, leaving 11 bases between. Germline loops: CDR1 MNHEY, CDR2 SVGAGI. The length of the CDR3 is 14 residues. The CDR3 sequence is CASSYSSGGHEQFF. The DNA of the CDR3 is TGTGCCAGCAGTTACTCGAGTGGGGGCCATGAGCAGTTCTTC.

This clonotype was detected only once. It may be a read error: a sequence one base away is much more abundant. The CDR3 does not end in the conserved phenylalanine or tryptophan, so this is likely a read error. J is TRBJ2-1 and V is TRBV12-3 or TRBV12-4; 9 positions agree with TRBD2. The CDR3 is made up of 16 amino acids. The junction had 6 bases not matched to a gene; V was cut back by 5 bases and J by 1 base. The chain's CDR3 is CASSPPGLASYNEQFL. The DNA for the CDR3 is TGTGCCAGCAGTCCACCGGGACTAGCATCCTACAATGAGCAGTTCCTC.

This clonotype appeared many times. The gene calls are TRBV6-2 or TRBV6-3 and TRBJ2-2; TRBD1 is a possible D gene (6 bases). This CDR3 spans 15 amino acids. Germline CDR1 reads MNHEY; CDR2 reads SVGEGT. Trimming took 10 bases from V and 3 from J, leaving 18 bases between them. Here the CDR3 DNA reads TGTGCCACCTTGACAGGCGCCAGGCACACCGGGGAGCTGTTTTTT. The encoded protein is CATLTGARHTGELFF.

This clonotype was detected many times. The V and J genes are TRBV4-1 and TRBJ1-2, with D hard to call. With 2 bases removed from V and 11 bases from J, the gap between germline ends came to 9 bases. Germline V gene data show CDR1 as MGHRA and CDR2 as YSYEKL. The CDR3 length is 11 residues. CDR3 amino acids: CASSQLAEYTF. The CDR3, as DNA: TGCGCCAGCAGCCAATTAGCAGAGTACACCTTC.

This chain connects TRBV5-6 to TRBJ2-3; 9 bases line up with TRBD1. CDR1 and CDR2 (germline): SGHDT, YYEEEE. V shed 4 bases and J 3 bases; nucleotides not matched to a gene: 9. This CDR3 comprises 16 residues. CDR3 coding DNA: TGTGCCAGCAGCAAAAAACCGGGACAGGGAACAGATACGCAGTATTTT. Protein product: CASSKKPGQGTDTQYF.

About this clonotype: Germline and junction disagree at one end, which may indicate a read error. The chain uses TRBV6-6 and TRBJ1-5; D is possibly TRBD1 (6 bases). This CDR3 spans 15 amino acids. Germline loops: CDR1 MNHNY, CDR2 SVGAGI (reference sequence). CDR3: CASSSRDNSNHPQHF. The DNA of the CDR3 is TGTGCCAGCAGTTCCCGGGACAACAGCAATCATCCCCAGCATTTT.

This clonotype was seen ten or more times. Here the CDR3 reads CASRPFEGRTQYF. DNA of the CDR3: TGTGCCAGCAGACCCTTCGAGGGCAGGACCCAGTACTTC. The chain employs TRBV12-3 or TRBV12-4 and TRBJ2-5; D is perhaps TRBD2 (5 bases). Trimming cost V 6 bases and J 7 bases, with 15 bases left between them. The CDR3 runs 13 residues.

To note about this clonotype: One end of the junction varies from germline; a read error may be responsible. V usage is TRBV11-2 and J usage is TRBJ2-7; D perhaps matches TRBD2 (6 bases). Germline V CDR1 and CDR2: SGHAT, FQNNGV. This CDR3 is 16 amino acids long. CDR3 nucleotides: TGTGCCAGCAGCCTAGCCGGAGGGCCCACCTTCTACGGGCAGTACTTC. Its translation is CASSLAGGPTFYGQYF.

The gene calls are TRBV12-3 or TRBV12-4 and TRBJ2-2; D is ambiguous. This CDR3 contains 13 residues. Trimming shortened V by 6 bases and J by 6 bases, and 11 bases separated the two germline ends. The chain's CDR3 is CASSTPWAGELFF. The CDR3 nucleotides read TGTGCCAGCAGCACTCCTTGGGCCGGGGAGCTGTTTTTT.

As regards this clonotype: One end of the junction varies from germline; a read error may be responsible. The chain is built from TRBV6-5 and TRBJ2-2; TRBD2 is a possible D gene (5 bases). This CDR3 comprises 16 residues. Germline-derived CDR1 and CDR2 are MNHEY and SVGAGI. The CDR3 spells CASSHLSFANTGELFF. DNA of the CDR3: TGTGCCAGCAGTCACCTGTCGTTCGCGAACACCGGGGAGTTGTTTTTT.

About this clonotype itself: Just one base apart from a much larger clone, this may be a read error. The rearrangement joins TRBV29-1 to TRBJ2-3; maybe TRBD1 (6 bases). Germline assignment: CDR1 SQVTM and CDR2 ANQGSEA. This CDR3 has 12 residues. The CDR3 spells CSVETGPDMQYF. In nucleotides, the CDR3 is TGCAGCGTTGAGACAGGCCCAGATATGCAGTATTTT.

This clonotype came up a few times. V usage is TRBV5-1 and J usage is TRBJ2-4; 10 nucleotides line up with TRBD1. CDR3 length: 14 residues. Germline lookup yields CDR1 SGHRS and CDR2 YFSETQ. Trimming took 4 bases from V and 8 from J; bases not matched to a gene: 6. The CDR3 region is CASSVRQGADIQYF. CDR3 DNA: TGCGCCAGCAGCGTAAGACAGGGGGCGGACATTCAGTACTTC. Full variable domain (rest looked up from reference TRBV5-1 and TRBJ2-4): KAGVTQTPRYLIKTRGQQVTLSCSPISGHRSVSWYQQTPGQGLQFLFEYFSETQRNKGNFPGRFSGRQFSNSRSEMNVSTLELGDSALYLCASSVRQGADIQYFGAGTRLSVL.

The sample holds a few counts of this clonotype. The chain couples TRBV13 to TRBJ1-2; D call uncertain. Trimming took off 2 bases at V and 2 bases at J, with 12 bases between the two ends. The germline CDR1 and CDR2 sequences are PRHDT and FYEKMQ (reference sequence). This CDR3 contains 15 residues. In DNA form, the CDR3 reads TGTGCCAGCAGCTTAAAAGGGTACTCAAACTATGGCTACACCTTC. This encodes CASSLKGYSNYGYTF.

With regard to this clonotype: A much larger clone lies one base from this, so it may be a read error. The J gene is TRBJ1-1, the V gene TRBV7-9; D is uncertain. V lost 5 bases and J 2 bases, leaving 9 bases between the germline ends. CDR1 SEHNR and CDR2 FQNEAQ come from the germline V gene (reference sequence). The CDR3 totals 13 residues. The CDR3 reads CASSPMGNTEAFF. DNA of the CDR3: TGTGCCAGCAGCCCAATGGGTAACACTGAAGCTTTCTTT.

Of note for this clonotype: It may be a read error: a sequence one base away is much more abundant. This rearrangement joins TRBV6-5 to TRBJ1-5; D is uncertain. Deletions cut 2 bases from V and 7 bases from J, with 12 bases between. CDR3 length: 14 amino acids. Germline CDR1 and CDR2: MNHEY and SVGAGI. This chain's CDR3 is CASSYRYGLQPQHF. The DNA of the CDR3 is TGTGCCAGCAGTTACAGGTACGGACTGCAGCCCCAGCATTTT.

For this clonotype: The junction departs from germline at one end; a sequencing error may be responsible. The genes are TRBV29-1 and TRBJ1-2; no clear D. CDR1 SQVTM and CDR2 ANQGSEA come from the germline V gene. There are 12 residues in the CDR3. The CDR3 is CSVDMVTYDYTF. As DNA, the CDR3 is TGCAGCGTTGATATGGTGACCTATGACTACACCTTC.